One and the same sample provided the 21 T cell receptor beta chains below, sequenced in a study of blood T cell repertoires in COVID-19. TCRdb keeps only in-frame clones here, not all; method: immunoSEQ multiplex PCR. In the table there are about 73,000 clones, 90% of which are singletons. Sequencing was performed on peripheral blood. These receptors all stem from a woman aged 18-30 years with acute or convalescent COVID-19.

This chain links TRBV2 with TRBJ2-4; no definite D call. Trimming pared 2 bases from V and 3 bases from J, leaving 14 bases between. From germline, CDR1 is SNHLY and CDR2 FYNNEI. This CDR3 spans 16 amino acids. CDR3 DNA: TGTGCCAGCAGTGAAAACTCCCCGGTTTTCAAAAACATTCAGTACTTC. Amino acid sequence: CASSENSPVFKNIQYF.

The table lists this clone with a count of one. The genes are TRBV12-3 or TRBV12-4 and TRBJ2-3, with D unresolved. The germline V and J ends were trimmed by 2 bases and 5 bases, with 5 bases remaining between them. The CDR3 is 12 amino acids. The CDR3 DNA reads TGTGCCAGCAGTTTATTCATAGATACGCAGTATTTT. Translating gives CASSLFIDTQYF.

This chain connects TRBV11-2 to TRBJ2-3; 10 nucleotides match TRBD2. The CDR3 runs 16 residues. CDR1 and CDR2 (germline): SGHAT, FQNNGV. V was pared by 5 bases and J by 3 bases, with 8 bases of the junction left unmatched. Here the CDR3 reads CASSPGTLAGTDTQYF. The CDR3, as DNA: TGTGCCAGCAGCCCCGGGACACTAGCGGGGACAGATACGCAGTATTTT.

The chain uses TRBV6-5 and TRBJ1-5; 10 nucleotides agree with TRBD1. The CDR3 runs 15 residues. Germline CDR1 reads MNHEY; CDR2 reads SVGAGI. The ends lost 4 bases at V and 6 bases at J; junction bases unmatched: 6. The CDR3 bases are TGTGCCAGCAGTTCCGAGACAGGGGGCATTCAGCCCCAGCATTTT. Its protein product is CASSSETGGIQPQHF.

The rearrangement joins TRBV16 to TRBJ1-2; D call uncertain. CDR1 and CDR2 (germline): KGHSY, FQNENV. The CDR3 has 15 amino acids. V was clipped by 0 bases and J by 6 bases, with 14 bases between them. CDR3 DNA sequence: TGTGCCAGCAGCCAATCAGCCATCAGGATGGATGGCTACACCTTC. The encoded protein is CASSQSAIRMDGYTF.

This chain joins TRBV20-1 and TRBJ2-1; D is ambiguous. V lost 3 bases to trimming and J lost 5 bases, with 11 bases between them. This CDR3 has 13 residues. Germline-derived CDR1 and CDR2 are DFQATT and SNEGSKA (reference sequence). The CDR3 loop is CSASGSPNNEQFF. For the CDR3, the DNA is TGCAGTGCTAGTGGCTCGCCTAACAATGAGCAGTTCTTC.

The chain carries TRBV5-1 and TRBJ2-3; 8 positions match TRBD2. Germline lookup yields CDR1 SGHRS and CDR2 YFSETQ. The ends lost 0 bases at V and 8 bases at J; junction bases unmatched: 8. This CDR3 is built from 15 residues. CDR3 protein: CASSLAGGALGTQYF. Written as DNA, the CDR3 is TGCGCCAGCAGCTTGGCCGGGGGGGCCTTAGGTACGCAGTATTTT. Supplemented by reference TRBV5-1 and TRBJ2-3, the full variable domain reads KAGVTQTPRYLIKTRGQQVTLSCSPISGHRSVSWYQQTPGQGLQFLFEYFSETQRNKGNFPGRFSGRQFSNSRSEMNVSTLELGDSALYLCASSLAGGALGTQYFGPGTRLTVL.

The gene calls are TRBV4-1 and TRBJ1-1, with D possibly matching TRBD1 (5 bases). Germline V CDR1 and CDR2: MGHRA, YSYEKL. Between the trimmed V and J ends, which lost 1 base and 1 base, there was a span of 13 bases. The length of the CDR3 is 16 residues. For the CDR3, the DNA is TGCGCCAGCAGCCAAGGAAGAACCCAGGGGAACACTGAAGCTTTCTTT. Its translation is CASSQGRTQGNTEAFF.

V is TRBV3-1 (or the pseudogene TRBV3-2) and J is TRBJ1-1, with no clear D. Germline assignment: CDR1 LGHDT and CDR2 YNNKEL (reference sequence). V was pared by 2 bases and J by 0 bases, with 7 bases between. This CDR3 has 14 amino acids. In DNA form, the CDR3 reads TGTGCCAGCAGCCAAACCGGGATGAACACTGAAGCTTTCTTT. Its protein is CASSQTGMNTEAFF.

The rearrangement joins TRBV5-1 to TRBJ2-3; 7 nucleotides align to TRBD1. Germline values: CDR1 SGHRS, CDR2 YFSETQ. The V and J ends lost 3 bases and 3 bases, in that order; junction bases with no gene match: 13. This CDR3 is built from 17 residues. The CDR3 bases are TGCGCCAGCAGCTCATTAACAGGGGCCCCAGGTACAGATACGCAGTATTTT. Amino acids: CASSSLTGAPGTDTQYF. Supplemented by reference TRBV5-1 and TRBJ2-3, the full variable domain reads KAGVTQTPRYLIKTRGQQVTLSCSPISGHRSVSWYQQTPGQGLQFLFEYFSETQRNKGNFPGRFSGRQFSNSRSEMNVSTLELGDSALYLCASSSLTGAPGTDTQYFGPGTRLTVL.

The gene calls are TRBV4-3 and TRBJ2-1; D is perhaps TRBD2 (5 bases). This CDR3 region has 15 residues. V lost 4 bases and J lost 7, with 17 bases in between. Per the germline V gene, CDR1 is LGHNA and CDR2 is YSLEER. The CDR3 coding sequence is TGCGCCAGCAGCCGGGCCGAGGGCGGTGGAAATGAGCAGTTCTTC. This gives the protein CASSRAEGGGNEQFF.

The gene calls are TRBV18 and TRBJ2-1; D might be TRBD2 (5 bases). This CDR3 region has 11 residues. V was pared by 2 bases and J by 15 bases, with 11 bases between. Germline CDR1 is KGHSH and CDR2 is LQKENI. In nucleotides, the CDR3 is TGTGCCAGCTCACCAGGCGAGGGTCGGTTCTTC. It is translated as CASSPGEGRFF.

This chain links TRBV6-1 with TRBJ1-5, with D unclear. Trimming pared 1 base from V and 3 bases from J, leaving 13 bases between. Germline CDR1 reads MNHNS; CDR2 reads SASEGT. CDR3 length: 16 amino acids. CDR3 DNA sequence: TGTGCCAGCAGTGAAGGTTCCTGGGCCTACAATCAGCCCCAGCATTTT. It translates to CASSEGSWAYNQPQHF.

The chain couples TRBV7-6 to TRBJ1-2, with 8 bases identical to TRBD1. Unmatched junction bases numbered 10, after V lost 4 bases and J lost 0 bases. Germline CDR1 and CDR2: SGHVS and FNYEAQ. The CDR3 consists of 17 residues. The CDR3 reads CASSWVAQTGANYGYTF. For the CDR3, the DNA is TGTGCCAGCAGCTGGGTAGCCCAGACAGGGGCTAACTATGGCTACACCTTC.

This clone was picked up a small number of times. In nucleotides, the CDR3 is TGTGCCAGCAGCTTGGCAGGGGGCGAGACCCAGTACTTC. It encodes CASSLAGGETQYF. This rearrangement joins TRBV5-4 to TRBJ2-5; 8 bases are shared with TRBD1. The V gene end was trimmed by 0 bases and the J gene end by 5 bases; junction bases not matched to a gene: 0. Per germline, CDR1 SGHNT and CDR2 YYREEE (reference sequence). This CDR3 is built from 13 residues.

This chain connects TRBV18 to TRBJ2-1, with D possibly matching TRBD1 (5 bases). The CDR3 totals 14 residues. V lost 2 bases to trimming and J lost 9 bases, with 14 bases between them. Per germline, CDR1 KGHSH and CDR2 LQKENI. This CDR3 reads CASSPGHLQGEQFF. The CDR3 coding sequence is TGTGCCAGCTCACCAGGGCATCTTCAGGGTGAGCAGTTCTTC.

This clone was detected only once. The V call is TRBV7-6, the J call TRBJ2-3; D is possibly TRBD1 (6 bases). This CDR3 is 15 amino acids long. CDR1 is SGHVS, CDR2 FNYEAQ, per germline. Trimming left V 1 base short and J 1 base short, with 9 bases between. The CDR3 here is CASSLDRQGTDTQYF. The CDR3 region has the DNA TGTGCCAGCAGCTTAGACCGACAGGGCACAGATACGCAGTATTTT.

The V and J genes are TRBV30 and TRBJ1-2; tentative D call: TRBD1 (6 bases). Trimming shortened V by 2 bases and J by 7 bases, and 14 bases separated the two germline ends. Germline V gene sequence: CDR1 GTSNPN, CDR2 SVGIG (reference sequence). The CDR3 spans 13 residues. The CDR3 spells CAWSRGGGSGYTF. The DNA for the CDR3 is TGTGCCTGGAGTCGCGGGGGCGGGAGTGGCTACACCTTC.

This clone has a handful of counts. The chain carries TRBV18 and TRBJ1-1; 9 bases fit TRBD1. The CDR3 spans 13 residues. Germline loops: CDR1 KGHSH, CDR2 LQKENI. V shed 8 bases and J 1 base; nucleotides not matched to a gene: 2. CDR3 loop: CASGTGQNTEAFF. DNA of the CDR3: TGTGCCAGCGGGACAGGGCAGAACACTGAAGCTTTCTTT.

The chain carries TRBV2 and TRBJ1-3, with D tentatively TRBD1 (5 bases). Germline CDR1 is SNHLY and CDR2 is FYNNEI. The CDR3 is made up of 16 amino acids. The V end was cut by 2 bases, the J end by 4 bases, with 15 bases between. CDR3 sequence reads: CASSEMTGGAGNTIYF. The CDR3 DNA reads as TGTGCCAGCAGTGAAATGACCGGGGGTGCGGGAAACACCATATATTTT.

The chain uses TRBV18 and TRBJ1-2; possible D gene TRBD1, 6 bases. Trimming took 4 bases from V and 4 from J, leaving 16 bases between them. Germline-derived CDR1 and CDR2 are KGHSH and LQKENI. The CDR3 consists of 15 residues. The CDR3 nucleotides are TGTGCCAGCTCACACGACAGGCAAGACGTCTATGGCTACACCTTC. This encodes CASSHDRQDVYGYTF.